The 27 T cell receptor beta chains given below trace back to one sample, sequenced in a study of blood T cell repertoires in COVID-19. Sequencing used immunoSEQ multiplex PCR; TCRdb keeps in-frame clones, though not all of them. The top ten hold approximately 2.9% of the sample, which has roughly 190,000 clones, around 80% seen once. Sequencing was done on a sample of peripheral blood. All receptors come from a man in his forties or fifties with active or convalescent COVID-19.

The chain recombines TRBV5-1 with TRBJ2-3, with TRBD2 matching 9 bases. The V gene's germline CDR1 is SGHRS and CDR2 YFSETQ. Germline trimming cut 0 bases from V and 0 bases from J; bases unmatched to any gene: 2. The CDR3 is made up of 16 amino acids. The CDR3 DNA reads as TGCGCCAGCAGCTTGGGACTAGCGGAAAGCACAGATACGCAGTATTTT. Amino acids: CASSLGLAESTDTQYF. Full variable domain (missing parts from reference TRBV5-1 and TRBJ2-3): KAGVTQTPRYLIKTRGQQVTLSCSPISGHRSVSWYQQTPGQGLQFLFEYFSETQRNKGNFPGRFSGRQFSNSRSEMNVSTLELGDSALYLCASSLGLAESTDTQYFGPGTRLTVL.

This clone was counted once. A junction end diverges from the germline sequence, so it may reflect a read error. The chain is built from TRBV7-7 and TRBJ1-1, with 7 nucleotides matching TRBD1. CDR3 length equals 14 residues. The germline V gene has CDR1 SSHAT and CDR2 FNYEAQ (reference sequence). The CDR3 here is CASSFRTGNTEAFF. CDR3 nucleotide sequence: TGTGCTAGCAGCTTTAGGACAGGGAACACTGAAGCTTTCTTT.

This clone was detected once. This chain connects TRBV19 to TRBJ1-5; D not certain. V was trimmed by 1 base and J by 1 base, leaving 14 bases between them. Per germline, CDR1 LNHDA and CDR2 SQIVND (reference sequence). This CDR3 is 17 amino acids long. As DNA, the CDR3 is TGTGCCAGTAGTATAGGTGCGCGGCGTCTGAGCAATCAGCCCCAGCATTTT. This sequence encodes CASSIGARRLSNQPQHF.

The chain is built from TRBV9 and TRBJ1-6; no clear D. With 3 bases removed from V and 6 bases from J, the gap between germline ends came to 16 bases. The CDR3 covers 16 residues. Germline values: CDR1 SGDLS, CDR2 YYNGEE. As DNA, the CDR3 is TGTGCCAGCAGCGCCGAGGTCTCCGGAGGTAATTCACCCCTCCACTTT. Protein sequence: CASSAEVSGGNSPLHF. The whole variable domain, filled in from reference TRBV9 and TRBJ1-6, reads DSGVTQTPKHLITATGQRVTLRCSPRSGDLSVYWYQQSLDQGLQFLIQYYNGEERAKGNILERFSAQQFPDLHSELNLSSLELGDSALYFCASSAEVSGGNSPLHFGNGTRLTVT.

The chain employs TRBV5-1 and TRBJ1-1, with D possibly matching TRBD1 (5 bases). The germline V gene has CDR1 SGHRS and CDR2 YFSETQ. This CDR3 region has 15 residues. The germline V and J ends were trimmed by 1 base and 1 base, with 11 bases remaining between them. This CDR3 is CASSLPPTENTEAFF. In DNA form, the CDR3 reads TGCGCCAGCAGCTTGCCCCCGACAGAGAACACTGAAGCTTTCTTT. The complete variable domain, with remaining parts taken from reference TRBV5-1 and TRBJ1-1, reads KAGVTQTPRYLIKTRGQQVTLSCSPISGHRSVSWYQQTPGQGLQFLFEYFSETQRNKGNFPGRFSGRQFSNSRSEMNVSTLELGDSALYLCASSLPPTENTEAFFGQGTRLTVV.

The CDR3 DNA sequence: TGCGCCAGCAGCTGGGACAGGGGGCAGGGTCAGCCCCAGCATTTT. Its translation is CASSWDRGQGQPQHF. This chain connects TRBV4-1 to TRBJ1-5, with 12 bases lining up with TRBD1. The CDR3 covers 15 residues. The ends lost 5 bases at V and 6 bases at J; junction bases unmatched: 5. The germline CDR1 and CDR2 sequences are MGHRA and YSYEKL.

The rearrangement links TRBV12-2 to TRBJ1-1; TRBD1, the D gene given by the table, was not confirmed from the DNA. TRBV12-2 is a pseudogene segment. The CDR3 has 18 amino acids. CDR3 amino acids: CASRPVPSTSTVNTEAFF. DNA for the CDR3: TGTGCAAGTCGACCCGTACCCTCGACAAGTACCGTGAACACTGAAGCTTTCTTT.

The V call is TRBV12-3 or TRBV12-4, the J call TRBJ1-3; D not certain. The CDR3 is made up of 12 amino acids. Trimming pared 4 bases from V and 2 bases from J, leaving 3 bases between. CDR3 loop: CASSSAGNTIYF. The CDR3 nucleotides are TGTGCCAGCAGTTCAGCTGGAAACACCATATATTTT.

V is TRBV10-3 and J is TRBJ2-1; 13 nucleotides match TRBD2. The CDR3 covers 18 residues. Germline loops: CDR1 ENHRY, CDR2 SYGVKD. Germline trimming cut 0 bases from V and 4 bases from J; bases unmatched to any gene: 6. In DNA form, the CDR3 reads TGTGCCATCAGTGAGTCTCTGGGACTAGCGGGGATATACAATGAGCAGTTCTTC. Translating gives CAISESLGLAGIYNEQFF.

The chain joins TRBV7-6 to TRBJ1-4; TRBD1 matches at 7 bases. With V trimmed by 1 base and J by 8 bases, 7 bases remained unmatched. The CDR3 spans 15 residues. Germline CDR1 is SGHVS and CDR2 is FNYEAQ. The CDR3 coding sequence is TGTGCCAGCAGCTTAGATCAGGGGGGTGGCGAAAAACTGTTTTTT. Its translation is CASSLDQGGGEKLFF.

The CDR3 region has the DNA TGCAGCGTCGGGGACAGTAATAATTCACCCCTCCACTTT. Protein product: CSVGDSNNSPLHF. This chain joins TRBV29-1 and TRBJ1-6; 7 positions agree with TRBD1. CDR3 length equals 13 residues. Per germline, CDR1 SQVTM and CDR2 ANQGSEA. Trimming at V came to 6 bases and at J to 5 bases, leaving 4 bases not matched to a gene.

The rearrangement joins TRBV5-5 to TRBJ1-5; 10 bases agree with TRBD1. Germline V gene data show CDR1 as SGHKS and CDR2 as YYEKEE (reference sequence). V shed 1 base, J shed 5 bases, and the junction held 6 bases outside the gene matches. The CDR3 has 16 residues. The CDR3 here is CASSLFGTGVDQPQHF. The CDR3 nucleotides read TGTGCCAGCAGCTTGTTTGGGACAGGGGTAGATCAGCCCCAGCATTTT.

This clone was counted ten times or more. This same CDR3 is encoded by further DNA sequences in the sample. The chain recombines TRBV18 with TRBJ2-7; D is unresolved. The CDR3 sequence is 12 residues long. V gave up 3 bases and J gave up 2 bases, with 5 bases separating them. Germline loops: CDR1 KGHSH, CDR2 LQKENI. The CDR3 loop is CASSPTTYEQYF. CDR3 DNA sequence: TGTGCCAGCTCACCCACTACCTACGAGCAGTACTTC. Filled out from reference TRBV18 and TRBJ2-7, the complete variable domain reads NAGVMQNPRHLVRRRGQEARLRCSPMKGHSHVYWYRQLPEEGLKFMVYLQKENIIDESGMPKERFSAEFPKEGPSILRIQQVVRGDSAAYFCASSPTTYEQYFGPGTRLTVT.

The J gene is TRBJ1-1, the V gene TRBV5-1, with 8 positions matching TRBD1. The CDR3 loop spans 16 amino acids. V lost 3 bases, J lost 1 base, and 8 bases stayed unmatched. CDR1 is SGHRS, CDR2 YFSETQ, per germline. The CDR3 spells CASSSVKTGENTEAFF. CDR3 coding DNA: TGCGCCAGCAGCTCAGTTAAGACAGGGGAGAACACTGAAGCTTTCTTT.

V gene TRBV12-3 or TRBV12-4 combines with J gene TRBJ1-1; 8 nucleotides agree with TRBD1. After removal of 7 bases from V and 1 base from J, the junction contained 2 bases not matched to a gene. This CDR3 spans 13 amino acids. CDR3 DNA sequence: TGTGCCAGCAAAGACAGGGGGAACACTGAAGCTTTCTTT. Protein sequence: CASKDRGNTEAFF.

J is TRBJ2-4 and V is TRBV7-9, with 8 bases matching TRBD1. The CDR3 runs to 18 residues. V shed 2 bases and J 0 bases; nucleotides not matched to a gene: 9. Per the germline V gene, CDR1 is SEHNR and CDR2 is FQNEAQ (reference sequence). CDR3 loop: CASSLRAGGLGAKNIQYF. The CDR3 DNA reads TGTGCCAGCAGCTTACGGGCAGGGGGCCTGGGAGCCAAAAACATTCAGTACTTC.

DNA for the CDR3: TGCGCCAGCAGCTTGAGGGGAGGTATGGCCGCAGAGACCCAGTACTTC. This sequence encodes CASSLRGGMAAETQYF. The rearrangement links TRBV5-1 to TRBJ2-5; maybe TRBD2 (6 bases). Germline values: CDR1 SGHRS, CDR2 YFSETQ. CDR3 length: 16 amino acids. Trimming pared 1 base from V and 4 bases from J, leaving 17 bases between.

The chain couples TRBV5-1 to TRBJ2-2; 7 bases fit TRBD2. Unmatched junction bases numbered 6, after V lost 4 bases and J lost 6 bases. Germline CDR1 SGHRS, CDR2 YFSETQ. CDR3 length: 14 residues. The CDR3 sequence is CASSRETSAGELFF. In DNA form, the CDR3 reads TGCGCCAGCAGCCGCGAAACTAGCGCCGGGGAGCTGTTTTTT.

The chain employs TRBV21-1 and TRBJ1-1; the table's D call of TRBD1 was not tested on the DNA. TRBV21-1 is annotated as a pseudogene. The CDR3 length is 14 residues. CDR3 loop: CASSTTGLNTEAFF. CDR3 bases: TGTGCCAGCAGCACGACAGGGCTTAACACTGAAGCTTTCTTT.

In its sample, this clone was seen a few times. The CDR3 sequence is CASSREGQSYEQYF. The CDR3, as DNA: TGCGCCAGCAGCAGAGAGGGACAGTCCTACGAGCAGTACTTC. The genes are TRBV5-1 and TRBJ2-7; 7 positions agree with TRBD1. The V gene end was trimmed by 4 bases and the J gene end by 1 base; junction bases not matched to a gene: 5. The CDR3 is 14 residues long. The germline V gene encodes CDR1 SGHRS and CDR2 YFSETQ.

This sequence joins TRBV6-5 and TRBJ1-4; 7 nucleotides match TRBD1. The CDR3 is made up of 11 amino acids. V lost 6 bases and J lost 8; bases outside the gene matches: 0. Per germline, CDR1 MNHEY and CDR2 SVGAGI. The CDR3 DNA reads as TGTGCCAGCAGCAGGGGGGAAAAACTGTTTTTT. Its protein product is CASSRGEKLFF.

The chain has TRBV4-1 and TRBJ2-1; 7 nucleotides align to TRBD1. After removal of 0 bases from V and 0 bases from J, the junction contained 5 bases not matched to a gene. The germline V gene has CDR1 MGHRA and CDR2 YSYEKL. This CDR3 spans 17 amino acids. CDR3 sequence: CASSQEGGFLSYNEQFF. The CDR3 region has the DNA TGCGCCAGCAGCCAAGAAGGGGGCTTTCTCTCCTACAATGAGCAGTTCTTC.

This CDR3 reads CASSITTSGGRETQYF. In DNA, the CDR3 is TGCGCCAGCAGCATCACGACTAGCGGGGGAAGAGAGACCCAGTACTTC. The chain uses TRBV5-1 and TRBJ2-5, with 12 bases identical to TRBD2. J was trimmed by 4 bases and V by 4 bases; bases with no gene match: 8. The CDR3 has 16 amino acids. Germline-derived CDR1 and CDR2 are SGHRS and YFSETQ.

V usage is TRBV5-6 and J usage is TRBJ1-4; 8 bases align to TRBD1. The CDR3 has 18 residues. Germline V gene data show CDR1 as SGHDT and CDR2 as YYEEEE. V shed 4 bases and J 2 bases; nucleotides not matched to a gene: 13. CDR3 DNA sequence: TGTGCCAGCAGCCGGCCGGGCGGCAGGGGGCCCACTAATGAAAAACTGTTTTTT. This codes for CASSRPGGRGPTNEKLFF.

This chain joins TRBV7-9 and TRBJ1-2; 8 bases align to TRBD1. Trimming took 2 bases from V and 2 from J; bases not matched to a gene: 7. Germline lookup yields CDR1 SEHNR and CDR2 FQNEAQ (reference sequence). The length of the CDR3 is 16 residues. The CDR3 protein is CASSLRGTGPNYGYTF. Here the CDR3 DNA reads TGTGCCAGCAGCTTAAGGGGGACAGGCCCAAACTATGGCTACACCTTC.

CDR3 protein: CASSGKTGGYYYGYTF. The DNA for the CDR3 is TGCGCCAGCAGTGGAAAAACAGGGGGGTATTACTATGGCTACACCTTC. This chain connects TRBV10-2 to TRBJ1-2, with 8 nucleotides matching TRBD1. From germline, CDR1 is WSHSY and CDR2 SAAADI. The CDR3 runs 16 residues. The V and J ends lost 4 bases and 3 bases, in that order; junction bases with no gene match: 10.

The chain is built from TRBV27 and TRBJ1-5; 8 bases map to TRBD1. V dropped 4 bases and J dropped 5; count of bases not matched to a gene: 7. Germline CDR1 is MNHEY and CDR2 is SMNVEV (reference sequence). The CDR3 contains 15 residues. CDR3 residues: CASSSETGVHQPQHF. In nucleotides, the CDR3 is TGTGCCAGCAGTTCAGAGACAGGGGTGCATCAGCCCCAGCATTTT.